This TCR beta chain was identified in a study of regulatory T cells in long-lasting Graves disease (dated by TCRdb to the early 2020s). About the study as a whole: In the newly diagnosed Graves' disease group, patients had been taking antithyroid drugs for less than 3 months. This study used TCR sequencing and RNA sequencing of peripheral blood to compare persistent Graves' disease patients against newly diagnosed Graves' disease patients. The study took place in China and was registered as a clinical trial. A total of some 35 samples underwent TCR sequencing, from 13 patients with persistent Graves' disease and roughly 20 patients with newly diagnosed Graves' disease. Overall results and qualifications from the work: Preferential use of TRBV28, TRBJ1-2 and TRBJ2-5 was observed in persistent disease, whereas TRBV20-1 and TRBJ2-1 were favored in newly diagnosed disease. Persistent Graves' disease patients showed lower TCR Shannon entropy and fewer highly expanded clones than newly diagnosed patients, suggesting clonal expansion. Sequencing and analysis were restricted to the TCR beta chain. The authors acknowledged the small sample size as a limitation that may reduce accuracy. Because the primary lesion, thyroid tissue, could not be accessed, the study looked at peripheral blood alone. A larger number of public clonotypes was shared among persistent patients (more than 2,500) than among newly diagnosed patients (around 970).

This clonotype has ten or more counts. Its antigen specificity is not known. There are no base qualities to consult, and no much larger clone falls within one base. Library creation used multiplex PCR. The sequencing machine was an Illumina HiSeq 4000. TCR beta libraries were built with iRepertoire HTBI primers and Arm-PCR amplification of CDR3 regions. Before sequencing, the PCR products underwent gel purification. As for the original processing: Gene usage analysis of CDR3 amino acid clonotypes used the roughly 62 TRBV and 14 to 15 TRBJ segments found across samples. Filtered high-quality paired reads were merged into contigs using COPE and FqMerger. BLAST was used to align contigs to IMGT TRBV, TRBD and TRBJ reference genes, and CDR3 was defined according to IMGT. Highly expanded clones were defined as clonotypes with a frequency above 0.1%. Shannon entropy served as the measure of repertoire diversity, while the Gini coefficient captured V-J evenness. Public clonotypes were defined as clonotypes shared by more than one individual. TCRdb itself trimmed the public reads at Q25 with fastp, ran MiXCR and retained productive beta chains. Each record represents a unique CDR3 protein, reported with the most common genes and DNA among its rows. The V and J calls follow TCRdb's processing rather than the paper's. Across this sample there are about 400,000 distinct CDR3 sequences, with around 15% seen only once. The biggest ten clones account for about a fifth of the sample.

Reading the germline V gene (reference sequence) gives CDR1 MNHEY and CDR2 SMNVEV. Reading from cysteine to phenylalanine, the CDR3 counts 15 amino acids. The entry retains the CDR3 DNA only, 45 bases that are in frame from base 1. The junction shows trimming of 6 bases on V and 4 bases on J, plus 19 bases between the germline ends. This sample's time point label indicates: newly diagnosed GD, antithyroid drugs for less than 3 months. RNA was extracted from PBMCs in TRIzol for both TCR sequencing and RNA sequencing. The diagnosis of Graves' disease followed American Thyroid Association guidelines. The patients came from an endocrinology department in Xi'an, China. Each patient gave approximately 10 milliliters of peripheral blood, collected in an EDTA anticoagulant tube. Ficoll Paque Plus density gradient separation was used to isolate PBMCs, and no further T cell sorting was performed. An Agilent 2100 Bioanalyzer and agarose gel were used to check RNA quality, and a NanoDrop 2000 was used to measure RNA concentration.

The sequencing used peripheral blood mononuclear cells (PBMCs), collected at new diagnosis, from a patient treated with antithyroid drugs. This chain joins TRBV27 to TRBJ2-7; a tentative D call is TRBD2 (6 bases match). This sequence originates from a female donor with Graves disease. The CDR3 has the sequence CASSFAGGSGYEQYF. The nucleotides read TGTGCCAGCAGCTTCGCTGGGGGGAGCGGGTACGAGCAGTACTTC.